One T cell receptor (beta chain) is described in this entry. Its matching antigen is unknown. CDR3 length equals 13 residues. Deletions cut 1 base from V and 7 bases from J, with 7 bases between. Germline V gene lookup returns CDR1 MGHRA and CDR2 YSYEKL. This sample is drawn from a study of cytomegalovirus exposure and HLA in healthy donors. Primers for the PCR totalled 60 Vbeta and 13 Jbeta. Sequencing was performed with immunoSEQ multiplex PCR; in TCRdb, only in-frame clones are kept and a portion is missing. Of 150,000 to 200,000 clones in the sample, approximately 67% were seen once. Whole-study results and caveats: Fewer N-insertions (relative to the roughly 610-donor mean) were reportedly seen in an Asian-associated ancestry cluster in a later analysis. The likely origin of a cluster of highly shared sequence variants was a sequencing artifact.

Sequencing input: PBMCs. This sequence originates from a woman aged 18-29 years in good health and CMV-seropositive. The V and J genes are TRBV4-1 and TRBJ2-2; TRBD2 might be the D (6 bases). The CDR3 DNA reads as TGCGCCAGCAGCCAAGGCGGGGTCGGGGAGCTGTTTTTT. Translated: CASSQGGVGELFF.